The next 30 T cell receptor beta chains were all read from a single sample in a study of cytomegalovirus exposure and HLA in healthy donors. The PCR employed 60 Vbeta primers together with 13 Jbeta primers. Libraries were prepared by immunoSEQ multiplex PCR; TCRdb keeps only in-frame clonotypes and omits some of them. Among around 80,000 clones listed, 10% were seen once. The source material was PBMCs. These receptors all come from a man in his 60s in good health and CMV-seropositive.

V gene TRBV30 combines with J gene TRBJ2-5, with D tentatively TRBD2 (5 bases). V shed 1 base and J shed 2 bases, with 17 bases lying between them. The germline CDR1 and CDR2 sequences are GTSNPN and SVGIG (reference sequence). The CDR3 runs to 16 residues. DNA for the CDR3: TGTGCCTGGAGTGCCATCGTCGGGATCGTGCAAGAGACCCAGTACTTC. It codes for CAWSAIVGIVQETQYF.

In its sample, this clone was seen a few times. The rearrangement links TRBV6-1 to TRBJ2-7; D may be TRBD2 (6 bases). There are 13 residues in the CDR3. CDR1 is MNHNS and CDR2 is SASEGT in the germline V gene. V lost 7 bases to trimming and J lost 3 bases, with 13 bases between them. CDR3 protein: CASMKEGSYEQYV. CDR3 in DNA: TGTGCCAGCATGAAGGAGGGCAGCTACGAGCAGTACGTC.

This chain joins TRBV27 and TRBJ2-1; TRBD2 agrees at 9 bases. CDR1 and CDR2 (germline): MNHEY, SMNVEV (reference sequence). There are 14 residues in the CDR3. V shed 1 base and J 10 bases; nucleotides not matched to a gene: 5. The CDR3 sequence is CASSLLAGVGEQFF. CDR3 bases: TGTGCCAGCAGTTTATTAGCGGGAGTAGGAGAGCAGTTCTTC.

The chain is built from TRBV7-2 and TRBJ2-1; tentatively, D is TRBD2 (6 bases). The V and J ends lost 4 bases and 2 bases respectively, with 6 bases between them. The germline V gene has CDR1 SGHTA and CDR2 FQGNSA. The length of the CDR3 is 13 residues. This CDR3 reads CASSWGAYNEQFF. CDR3 DNA sequence: TGTGCCAGCAGCTGGGGGGCCTACAATGAGCAGTTCTTC.

This clone was seen more than once but under ten times. The rearrangement joins TRBV29-1 to TRBJ1-5; D is unresolved. The CDR3 runs 13 residues. The germline V gene encodes CDR1 SQVTM and CDR2 ANQGSEA. Trimming took off 5 bases at V and 1 base at J, with 9 bases between the two ends. CDR3 bases: TGCAGCGTTCGTTTAGCGAGCAATCAGCCCCAGCATTTT. Its protein product is CSVRLASNQPQHF.

This clone appeared a few times. The rearrangement links TRBV6-5 to TRBJ2-7; D may be TRBD2 (5 bases). Trimming pared 4 bases from V and 6 bases from J, leaving 13 bases between. The CDR3 has 13 amino acids. In germline, CDR1 is MNHEY, CDR2 SVGAGI. CDR3 bases: TGTGCCAGCAGTTCTGTCAGCGGTCGCGAGCAGTACTTC. Its protein is CASSSVSGREQYF.

The V call is TRBV11-3, the J call TRBJ2-2; 8 bases are a match to TRBD2. Per the germline V gene, CDR1 is SGHNT and CDR2 is YENEEA. Germline trimming cut 5 bases from V and 6 bases from J; bases unmatched to any gene: 8. The CDR3 sequence is 15 residues long. CDR3 coding DNA: TGTGCCAGCAGCCGCGGACTAGCCCAGGCCGGGGAGCTGTTTTTT. Translated, it gives CASSRGLAQAGELFF.

This clone was seen a few times. This chain connects TRBV5-8 to TRBJ2-7; D perhaps matches TRBD1 (5 bases). Trimming removed 1 base from V and 0 bases from J, with 5 bases in between. CDR3 length: 13 amino acids. The V gene's germline CDR1 is SGHTS and CDR2 YDEGEE. The CDR3 region has the DNA TGTGCCAGCAGCTTGCAGGGCTCCTACGAGCAGTACTTC. Translating gives CASSLQGSYEQYF. The whole variable domain, remainder taken from reference TRBV5-8 and TRBJ2-7, is EAGVTQSPTHLIKTRGQQATLRCSPISGHTSVYWYQQALGLGLQFLLWYDEGEERNRGNFPPRFSGRQFPNYSSELNVNALELEDSALYLCASSLQGSYEQYFGPGTRLTVT.

This clone has more than one count but fewer than ten. The chain couples TRBV19 to TRBJ1-1; 10 nucleotides match TRBD1. Germline CDR1 is LNHDA and CDR2 is SQIVND (reference sequence). The junction had 5 bases not matched to a gene; V was cut back by 3 bases and J by 1 base. The CDR3 runs 16 residues. CDR3 sequence: CASSIRQGATNTEAFF. CDR3 sequence (DNA): TGTGCCAGTAGTATCCGACAGGGGGCCACGAACACTGAAGCTTTCTTT.

This chain uses TRBV29-1 with TRBJ1-2; TRBD1 matches at 9 bases. Germline values: CDR1 SQVTM, CDR2 ANQGSEA. V was pared by 7 bases and J by 6 bases, with 6 bases of the junction left unmatched. The CDR3 extends over 12 amino acids. DNA for the CDR3: TGCAGCGCCTGGACAGGGGACCATGGCTACACCTTC. Translated, it gives CSAWTGDHGYTF.

This clone was detected only a few times. The rearrangement joins TRBV4-1 to TRBJ2-1; a possible D gene is TRBD1 (6 bases). The CDR3 spans 17 residues. CDR1 and CDR2 from the germline V gene are MGHRA and YSYEKL. Trimming removed 0 bases from V and 3 bases from J, with 15 bases in between. The CDR3 nucleotides are TGCGCCAGCAGCCAAGATCAGTCCATAGGGGGCTACAATGAGCAGTTCTTC. Its translation is CASSQDQSIGGYNEQFF.

V usage is TRBV5-1 and J usage is TRBJ2-7; 9 bases are shared with TRBD2. From germline, CDR1 is SGHRS and CDR2 YFSETQ. The CDR3 totals 15 residues. Trimming took 5 bases from V and 6 from J; bases not matched to a gene: 12. The CDR3 region has the DNA TGCGCCAGCAGGCTACAGCGGGGGGTGGTGAGCGAGCAGTACTTC. This translates into CASRLQRGVVSEQYF. Filled out from reference TRBV5-1 and TRBJ2-7, the complete variable domain reads KAGVTQTPRYLIKTRGQQVTLSCSPISGHRSVSWYQQTPGQGLQFLFEYFSETQRNKGNFPGRFSGRQFSNSRSEMNVSTLELGDSALYLCASRLQRGVVSEQYFGPGTRLTVT.

This clone was counted between two and nine times. The chain combines TRBV29-1 with TRBJ2-3; 11 nucleotides match TRBD2. CDR1 is SQVTM, CDR2 ANQGSEA, per germline. With V trimmed by 2 bases and J by 3 bases, 10 bases remained unmatched. The CDR3 consists of 17 residues. The CDR3: CSVERLAGGPRTDTQYF. The CDR3 DNA sequence: TGCAGCGTTGAAAGGTTAGCGGGAGGGCCGCGGACAGATACGCAGTATTTT.

Here the CDR3 reads CASGASQDYEQYF. CDR3 nucleotide sequence: TGCGCCAGCGGTGCCTCCCAGGACTACGAGCAGTACTTC. The chain uses TRBV4-1 and TRBJ2-7; D gene uncertain. Germline CDR1 is MGHRA and CDR2 is YSYEKL. CDR3 length: 13 residues. Trimming pared 8 bases from V and 3 bases from J, leaving 14 bases between.

The chain uses TRBV7-3 and TRBJ2-7; possible D gene TRBD2, 6 bases. Germline V gene lookup returns CDR1 SGHTA and CDR2 FQGTGA. The CDR3 consists of 14 residues. V was trimmed by 5 bases and J by 1 base, leaving 12 bases between them. In nucleotides, the CDR3 is TGTGCCAGCAGCCTGACTAGTCAGTCCTACGAGCAGTACTTC. It encodes CASSLTSQSYEQYF.

This clone has just a few counts. The chain links TRBV29-1 to TRBJ1-5; D is undetermined. The CDR3 has 12 amino acids. Trimming cost V 4 bases and J 5 bases, with 9 bases left between them. CDR1 and CDR2 from the germline V gene are SQVTM and ANQGSEA. CDR3 sequence (DNA): TGCAGCGTTGGGGAGGGAGATCAGCCCCAGCATTTT. Translation gives CSVGEGDQPQHF.

V and J are TRBV28 and TRBJ1-1; D ambiguous. V was clipped by 3 bases and J by 1 base, with 9 bases between them. The germline V gene has CDR1 MDHEN and CDR2 SYDVKM. CDR3 length equals 14 residues. The CDR3 loop is CASSFSQANTEAFF. For the CDR3, the DNA is TGTGCCAGCAGTTTCTCGCAGGCGAACACTGAAGCTTTCTTT.

The chain joins TRBV5-1 to TRBJ2-5; D possibly corresponds to TRBD2 (6 bases). The ends were cut back, 5 bases at V and 2 bases at J, with 10 bases in the middle. Germline-derived CDR1 and CDR2 are SGHRS and YFSETQ. This CDR3 spans 13 amino acids. The CDR3 nucleotides read TGCGCCAGCAGGAGCGGGCTTCAAGAGACCCAGTACTTC. Protein: CASRSGLQETQYF.

The V call is TRBV6-1, the J call TRBJ2-1; 9 bases match TRBD2. The CDR3 runs 15 residues. Germline-derived CDR1 and CDR2 are MNHNS and SASEGT. V lost 2 bases and J lost 6; bases outside the gene matches: 5. CDR3 in amino acids: CASSELAGGRNEQFF. The CDR3 DNA is TGTGCCAGCAGTGAATTGGCGGGGGGGCGCAATGAGCAGTTCTTC.

The CDR3 DNA reads TGCGCCAGCAGCCTTTCGGGACTAGCGGGACCCGAGCAGTACTTC. This encodes CASSLSGLAGPEQYF. This chain uses TRBV4-1 with TRBJ2-7, with 13 bases identical to TRBD2. V lost 4 bases, J lost 6 bases, and 6 bases stayed unmatched. The CDR3 runs 15 residues. In germline, CDR1 is MGHRA, CDR2 YSYEKL.

The sample holds a few counts of this clone. This chain links TRBV5-1 with TRBJ2-3, with D tentatively TRBD2 (5 bases). Germline V gives CDR1 SGHRS, CDR2 YFSETQ. The CDR3 extends over 15 amino acids. V lost 4 bases, J lost 3 bases, and 15 bases lay in between. The CDR3 DNA sequence: TGCGCCAGCAGCCCTGCCGGGGAGAAGACAGATACGCAGTATTTT. Amino acid sequence: CASSPAGEKTDTQYF.

In this sample, this clone turned up a few times. The rearrangement uses TRBV4-1 and TRBJ1-1, with a possible D match to TRBD1 (5 bases). Germline V lookup: CDR1 MGHRA, CDR2 YSYEKL. This CDR3 region has 11 residues. With 0 bases removed from V and 10 bases from J, the gap between germline ends came to 6 bases. CDR3 residues: CASSQDRVAFF. The CDR3 DNA sequence: TGCGCCAGCAGCCAAGACAGGGTAGCTTTCTTT.

DNA of the CDR3: TGTGCCAGCAGTAGCGACGCCACTACTTATAGCAATCAGCCCCAGCATTTT. Translating gives CASSSDATTYSNQPQHF. The chain joins TRBV28 to TRBJ1-5; no clear D. The CDR3 has 17 amino acids. The V gene's germline CDR1 is MDHEN and CDR2 SYDVKM. Trimming pared 5 bases from V and 0 bases from J, leaving 17 bases between.

This clone was recorded a few times. The V gene is TRBV28, the J gene TRBJ1-3; D perhaps matches TRBD1 (5 bases). The V and J ends lost 8 bases and 4 bases respectively, with 15 bases between them. Germline V gives CDR1 MDHEN, CDR2 SYDVKM. This CDR3 region has 14 residues. CDR3 in DNA: TGTGCCAGCGCGACAGTTAATGGGGGAAACACCATATATTTT. Its protein product is CASATVNGGNTIYF.

This sequence joins TRBV9 and TRBJ2-3, with 9 bases identical to TRBD2. The CDR3 loop spans 22 amino acids. CDR1 is SGDLS, CDR2 YYNGEE, per germline. V trimming: 4 bases; J trimming: 1 base; junction bases outside the gene matches: 25. The CDR3 region is CASSPPGGWASGILTRTDTQYF. In nucleotides, the CDR3 is TGTGCCAGCAGCCCACCAGGGGGATGGGCTAGCGGGATTTTAACCCGCACAGATACGCAGTATTTT. Full variable domain (missing parts from reference TRBV9 and TRBJ2-3): DSGVTQTPKHLITATGQRVTLRCSPRSGDLSVYWYQQSLDQGLQFLIQYYNGEERAKGNILERFSAQQFPDLHSELNLSSLELGDSALYFCASSPPGGWASGILTRTDTQYFGPGTRLTVL.

The V gene is TRBV28, the J gene TRBJ1-1; D is uncertain. The CDR3 loop spans 13 amino acids. V was pared by 7 bases and J by 3 bases, with 12 bases between. Germline V CDR1 and CDR2: MDHEN, SYDVKM. CDR3 residues: CASIAQMDTEAFF. The CDR3 DNA follows: TGTGCCAGCATTGCTCAGATGGACACTGAAGCTTTCTTT.

This clone was picked up a small number of times. This rearrangement joins TRBV15 to TRBJ2-6; D remains unclear. The CDR3 is 16 residues long. Trimming stripped 4 bases from V and 1 base from J, with 11 bases between. Germline V gene sequence: CDR1 LNHNV, CDR2 YYDKDF (reference sequence). Here the CDR3 DNA reads TGTGCCACCAGCATCCAACATGGTTCTGGGGCCAACGTCCTGACTTTC. This encodes CATSIQHGSGANVLTF.

This clone was detected a few times. The chain is built from TRBV18 and TRBJ1-5; 7 bases line up with TRBD1. J gave up 2 bases and V 0 bases, and 1 base lay outside the gene matches. This CDR3 comprises 15 residues. Germline lookup yields CDR1 KGHSH and CDR2 LQKENI. CDR3 in DNA: TGTGCCAGCTCACCACCAGGGGGCGGCAATCAGCCCCAGCATTTT. This encodes CASSPPGGGNQPQHF.

This chain joins TRBV10-2 and TRBJ2-5; TRBD1 aligns across 8 bases. The CDR3 has 14 residues. V trimming: 6 bases; J trimming: 4 bases; junction bases outside the gene matches: 7. The germline V gene has CDR1 WSHSY and CDR2 SAAADI. The CDR3 DNA follows: TGCGCCAGCAGCCCGACAGGGGCGGGAGAGACCCAGTACTTC. This codes for CASSPTGAGETQYF.

This clone was counted between two and nine times. V usage is TRBV10-3 and J usage is TRBJ1-2; 7 bases fit TRBD1. From germline, CDR1 is ENHRY and CDR2 SYGVKD. V gave up 10 bases and J gave up 0 bases; unmatched junction bases: 8. This CDR3 has 14 residues. CDR3 DNA sequence: TGTGCCACCAACCCGGGACAGACTAACTATGGCTACACCTTC. Translating it yields CATNPGQTNYGYTF.